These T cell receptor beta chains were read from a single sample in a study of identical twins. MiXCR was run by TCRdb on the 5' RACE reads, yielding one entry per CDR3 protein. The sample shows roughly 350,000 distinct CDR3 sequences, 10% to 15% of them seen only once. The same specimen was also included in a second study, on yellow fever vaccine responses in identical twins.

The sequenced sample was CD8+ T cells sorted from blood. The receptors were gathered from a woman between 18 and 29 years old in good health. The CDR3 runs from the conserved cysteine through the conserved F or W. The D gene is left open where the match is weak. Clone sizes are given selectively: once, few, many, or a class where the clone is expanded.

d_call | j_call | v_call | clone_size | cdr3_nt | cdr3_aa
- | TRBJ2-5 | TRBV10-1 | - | TGCGCCAGCAGTGACAGGGGTTGGGAGACCCAGTACTTC | CASSDRGWETQYF
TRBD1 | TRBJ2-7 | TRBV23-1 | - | TGCGCCAGCAGTCAATCGAAAAAGAAGGACAAGGGGGCGAACGAGCAGTACTTC | CASSQSKKKDKGANEQYF
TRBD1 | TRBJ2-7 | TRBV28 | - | TGTGCCACAGTTGGGACAGACTCTGGGATCTACGAGCAGTACTTC | CATVGTDSGIYEQYF
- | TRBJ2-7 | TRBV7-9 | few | TGTGCCAGCAGCTTCTTTGGCCACGAGGCATACGAGCAGTACTTC | CASSFFGHEAYEQYF
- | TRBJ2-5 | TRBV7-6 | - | TGTGCCAGCAGCTTATTTAATGAAGAGACCCAGTACTTC | CASSLFNEETQYF
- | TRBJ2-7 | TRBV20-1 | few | TGCAGTGCTAGCACCGAACGGTCCTACGAGCAGTACTTC | CSASTERSYEQYF
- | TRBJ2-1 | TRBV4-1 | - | TGCGCCAGCAGCCAAGAGGGGGGTGGGGGTAAGTTCTTC | CASSQEGGGGKFF
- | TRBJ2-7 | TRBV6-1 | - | TGTGCCAGCAGCCTCCTGGGAGGCACGTACGAGCAGTACTTC | CASSLLGGTYEQYF
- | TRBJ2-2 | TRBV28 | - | TGTGCCAGCAGTTTTTGGACAGTTTTAAGTAACACCGGGGAGCTGTTTTTT | CASSFWTVLSNTGELFF
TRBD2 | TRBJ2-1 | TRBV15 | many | TGTGCCACCAGCAGAGTTATTAGCGGGAGGGACAATGAGCAGTTCTTC | CATSRVISGRDNEQFF
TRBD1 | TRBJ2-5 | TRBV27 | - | TGTGCCAGCAGTGAAATCACAGGGGGCGCAGAGACCCAGTACTTC | CASSEITGGAETQYF
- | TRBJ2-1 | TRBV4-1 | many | TGCGCCAGCAGCCCATGGGAAGACAATGAGCAGTTCTTC | CASSPWEDNEQFF
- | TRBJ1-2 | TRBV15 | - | TGTGCCACCAGCAGCGGAGGGGGGTCTGGCTACACCTTC | CATSSGGGSGYTF
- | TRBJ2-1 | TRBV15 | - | TGTGCCACCAGCGGCCCCTGGGCCCTTAGCTCCTACAATGAGCAGTTCTTC | CATSGPWALSSYNEQFF
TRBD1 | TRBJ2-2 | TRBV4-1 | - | TGCGCCAGCAGCAGGGACAGGGGCACCGGGGAGCTGTTTTTT | CASSRDRGTGELFF
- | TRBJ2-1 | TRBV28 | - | TGTGCCAGCAGTCCACATCATGAGCAGTTCTTC | CASSPHHEQFF
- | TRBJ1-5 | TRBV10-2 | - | TGCGCCAGCAGCACAGAGAATAGCAATCAGCCCCAGCATTTT | CASSTENSNQPQHF
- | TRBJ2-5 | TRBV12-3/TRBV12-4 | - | TGTGCCAGCAGTTTGAGAGCTAGCGACGACAGGGAGACCCAGTACTTC | CASSLRASDDRETQYF
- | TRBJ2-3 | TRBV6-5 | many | TGTGCCAGCAGTTACAGCTGGGGGGACGTAGATACGCAGTATTTT | CASSYSWGDVDTQYF
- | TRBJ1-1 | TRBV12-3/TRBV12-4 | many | TGTGCCAGCAGTTTTTCAGGGGAGGGGAACACTGAAGCTTTCTTT | CASSFSGEGNTEAFF
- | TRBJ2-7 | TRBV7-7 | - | TGTGCCAGCAGCTTATCTTCCAGGCCCCACGAGCAGTACTTC | CASSLSSRPHEQYF
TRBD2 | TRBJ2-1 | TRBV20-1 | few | TGCAGTGCTAGAGTAAGACTAGCGGGGAGTGGGTATGAGCAGTTCTTC | CSARVRLAGSGYEQFF
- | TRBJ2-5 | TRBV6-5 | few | TGTGCCAGCAGTTACTCGGATTCGGGGGAGACCCAGTACTTC | CASSYSDSGETQYF
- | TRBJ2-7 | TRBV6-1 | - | TGTGCCAGCATCAAAATAGGGTTTACAAAGTCCTACGAGCAGTACTTC | CASIKIGFTKSYEQYF
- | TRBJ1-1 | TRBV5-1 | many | TGCGCCAGCAGCTTGTTAGGTATTGAAGCTTTCTTT | CASSLLGIEAFF
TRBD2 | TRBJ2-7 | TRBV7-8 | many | TGTGCCAGCAGCTTAGATCTAGCGGGAGAGTCGGACGAGCAGTACTTC | CASSLDLAGESDEQYF
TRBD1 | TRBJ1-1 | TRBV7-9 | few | TGTGCCAGCGGAGACAGGGGACACACTGAAGCTTTCTTT | CASGDRGHTEAFF
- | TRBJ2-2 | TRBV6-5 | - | TGTGCCAGCAGTTACACCCCACGAGGTCGTTCGTCCGGGGAGCTGTTTTTT | CASSYTPRGRSSGELFF
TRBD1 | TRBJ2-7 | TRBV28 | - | TGTGCCAGCAGTGCCGGGACAGGGGCCAACGAGCAGTACTTC | CASSAGTGANEQYF
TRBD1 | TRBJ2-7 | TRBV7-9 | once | TGTGCCAGCAGCTCGACAGGGGGCAAATACGAGCAGTACTTC | CASSSTGGKYEQYF
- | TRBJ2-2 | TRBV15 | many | TGTGCCACCAGCAGAGGACAAGGCTTTACCGGGGAGCTGTTTTTT | CATSRGQGFTGELFF
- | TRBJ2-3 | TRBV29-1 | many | TGCAGCGTTGAAGAAGGGCGGTATCTACGCACAGATACGCAGTATTTT | CSVEEGRYLRTDTQYF
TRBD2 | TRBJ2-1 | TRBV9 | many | TGTGCCAGCAGCGTAGGCCTAGCGGACTACAATGAGCAGTTCTTC | CASSVGLADYNEQFF
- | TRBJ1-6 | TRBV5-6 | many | TGTGCCAGCAGCTTGGGGGACTCTGGGACACCCCTCCACTTT | CASSLGDSGTPLHF
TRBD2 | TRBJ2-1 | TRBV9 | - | TGTGCCAGCAGCGCAGGACTAGCGGGATTTGTCGAGCAGTTCTTC | CASSAGLAGFVEQFF
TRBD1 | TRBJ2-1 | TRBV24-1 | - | TGTGCCACCAGTGATTTGACCACCGGGACAGGGGGCTACAATGAGCAGTTCTTC | CATSDLTTGTGGYNEQFF
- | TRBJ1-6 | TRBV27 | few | TGTGCCAGCAAGCGAGCCGATCAAAATTCACCCCTCCACTTT | CASKRADQNSPLHF
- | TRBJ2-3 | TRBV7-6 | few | TGTGCCAGCAGCGCCCGACTAGGCGATACGCAGTATTTT | CASSARLGDTQYF
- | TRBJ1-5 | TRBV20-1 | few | TGCAGTGCTAGTGTAGGTGAAAGCAATCAGCCCCAGCATTTT | CSASVGESNQPQHF
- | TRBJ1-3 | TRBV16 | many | TGTGCCAGCGCCCGATCGAGCTCTGGAAACACCATATATTTT | CASARSSSGNTIYF
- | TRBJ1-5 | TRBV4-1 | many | TGCGCCAGCAGCCAAGTCTTAGGGGCCAATCAGCCCCAGCATTTT | CASSQVLGANQPQHF
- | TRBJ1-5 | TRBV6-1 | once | TGTGCCAGCAGCCATTCCCTACCGGATAGCAATCAGCCCCAGCATTTT | CASSHSLPDSNQPQHF
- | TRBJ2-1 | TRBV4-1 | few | TGCGCCAGCAGCCGAACGCAGGGGAATGAGCAGTTCTTC | CASSRTQGNEQFF
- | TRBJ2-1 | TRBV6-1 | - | TGTGCCACCAACCCCGGGTTAGCGACTTCCTACAATGAGCAGTTCTTC | CATNPGLATSYNEQFF
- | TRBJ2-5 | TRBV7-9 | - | TGTGCCAGCAGCCCGGCAGGCCGGGAATCCGACGAGACCCAGTACTTC | CASSPAGRESDETQYF